This T cell receptor (beta chain) originates from a study of beta chain features in type 1 diabetes. Worth noting for this clone: Antigen unknown.

V lost 3 bases, J lost 7 bases, and 11 bases stayed unmatched. Germline CDR1 MGHRA, CDR2 YSYEKL. This CDR3 comprises 15 residues. Investigators reverse transcribed all isolated RNA, so they sequenced expressed TCRB transcripts. Method: immunoSEQ multiplex PCR; TCRdb's copy keeps in-frame clones and lacks some. The sample includes about 370,000 clones, around 10% of them seen just once. Study outcomes and limitations: TCRB CDR3s from Type 1 diabetes patients were moderately but significantly shorter in all four CD4+ subsets.

The sequence was collected from a man aged 25-45 years with type 1 diabetes. Sequenced sample: central memory CD4+ T cells from blood. The chain employs TRBV4-1 and TRBJ2-5, with TRBD1 matching 7 bases. The CDR3 protein is CASSQTRQGAATQYF. For the CDR3, the DNA is TGCGCCAGCAGCCAGACAAGACAGGGCGCCGCGACCCAGTACTTC.